These T cell receptor beta chains were read from a single sample in a study of CD8 T cells in ankylosing spondylitis. MiXCR was run by TCRdb on the 5' RACE reads, yielding one entry per CDR3 protein. The table includes around 210,000 distinct CDR3 sequences, roughly 8.2% detected once. Material for sequencing was blood, either unsorted or a sorted T cell fraction (not recorded which). The origin of the receptors is a female donor with ankylosing spondylitis or in good health (not recorded which). The CDR3 runs from the conserved cysteine through the conserved F or W. Size tells how often a clone was seen (once, few, many) or the class of an expanded clone, and some rows leave it out.

J | V | size | length | CDR3
TRBJ2-7 | TRBV7-8 | many | 16 | CASSLWTSESPYEQYF
TRBJ2-5 | TRBV11-1 | few | 13 | CASSLLQQETQYF
TRBJ2-1 | TRBV7-2 | many | 16 | CASSLDGTSAINEQFF
TRBJ2-2 | TRBV11-2 | many | 15 | CASSHRGGNTGELFF
TRBJ1-2 | TRBV18 | many | 13 | CASSPQGDYGYTF
TRBJ2-1 | TRBV29-1 | many | 13 | CSVAQALAGEQFF
TRBJ2-3 | TRBV7-2 | many | 12 | CASSPPSDTQYF
TRBJ2-1 | TRBV5-6 | many | 13 | CASTLVGVDEQFF
TRBJ2-1 | TRBV10-3 | many | 12 | CAVGPTAIEQFF
TRBJ2-3 | TRBV6-2/TRBV6-3 | - | 15 | CASSHRLALADTQYF
TRBJ2-5 | TRBV12-3/TRBV12-4 | many | 14 | CASSSRGGRETQYF
TRBJ1-1 | TRBV28 | many | 11 | CASSKDRLAFF
TRBJ2-3 | TRBV29-1 | many | 14 | CSGASGRGTDTQYF
TRBJ1-2 | TRBV2 | many | 15 | CASRLNSGFSYGYTF
TRBJ2-1 | TRBV29-1 | many | 12 | CSVGEGRDEQFF
TRBJ1-3 | TRBV28 | many | 16 | CASSPHPRPSGNTIYF
TRBJ1-2 | TRBV5-8 | - | 14 | CASCPTGRVEGYTF
TRBJ2-7 | TRBV7-2 | - | 15 | CASSLESGRAYEQYF
TRBJ2-1 | TRBV7-2 | few | 16 | CASSLATGVSYNEQFF
TRBJ2-7 | TRBV5-1 | many | 16 | CASSLAGGRAIHEQYF
TRBJ2-5 | TRBV20-1 | many | 16 | CSARPGDGLLRETQYF
TRBJ2-2 | TRBV14 | many | 16 | CASSRVRGSNTGELFF
TRBJ1-2 | TRBV6-2/TRBV6-3 | many | 11 | CASSRAYGYTF
TRBJ2-6 | TRBV6-1 | many | 13 | CASSTSGANVLTF
TRBJ2-1 | TRBV6-1 | many | 16 | CASSPRASTSYNEQFF
TRBJ2-1 | TRBV27 | many | 14 | CASRGGSVLNEQFF
TRBJ2-3 | TRBV5-1 | many | 17 | CASSPGLQIGGTDTQYF
TRBJ2-7 | TRBV5-5 | - | 15 | CASSLGVLSSYEQYF
TRBJ2-5 | TRBV10-3 | many | 13 | CAMRQGVGETQYF
TRBJ2-3 | TRBV12-3/TRBV12-4 | many | 15 | CASSSPSVSTDTQYF
TRBJ2-2 | TRBV7-6 | many | 15 | CASSLVQGNTGELFF
TRBJ1-5 | TRBV6-2/TRBV6-3 | many | 14 | CASSYQGSNQPQHF
TRBJ2-3 | TRBV9 | many | 14 | CASSVSTLPDTQYF
TRBJ2-3 | TRBV7-9 | many | 12 | CASSASADTQYF
TRBJ2-1 | TRBV7-7 | many | 14 | CASSPGLGRDEQFF
TRBJ1-1 | TRBV5-1 | many | 15 | CASSLNQGGNTEAFF
TRBJ2-1 | TRBV20-1 | many | 16 | CSAPGTSISSYNEQFF
TRBJ1-5 | TRBV19 | - | 15 | CASSSGTGFNQPQHF
TRBJ2-6 | TRBV12-3/TRBV12-4 | many | 13 | CASSWSGANVLTF
TRBJ2-5 | TRBV7-2 | - | 16 | CASSLVGTGRQETQYF
TRBJ2-5 | TRBV7-2 | many | 14 | CASSKGREQETQYF
TRBJ1-1 | TRBV7-9 | many | 15 | CASSGGQGENTEAFF
TRBJ2-5 | TRBV7-8 | - | 15 | CASSPTQGAGETQYF
TRBJ1-5 | TRBV6-6 | many | 12 | CASTQANQPQHF
TRBJ2-4 | TRBV7-2 | many | 18 | CASSLAPRGAWVKNIQYF
TRBJ2-6 | TRBV7-2 | few | 12 | CASSLEVNVLTF
TRBJ2-5 | TRBV28 | - | 14 | CASSAPPEGETQYF
TRBJ2-1 | TRBV20-1 | many | 15 | CSARDLEISYNEQFF
TRBJ2-4 | TRBV29-1 | many | 14 | CSVEGRLAGNIQYF
TRBJ2-1 | TRBV29-1 | many | 16 | CSVEETRGLSYNEQFF
TRBJ2-1 | TRBV7-6 | many | 15 | CASSLLAGRVNEQFF
TRBJ2-1 | TRBV30 | many | 14 | CAWSVSGRDNEQFF
TRBJ1-1 | TRBV7-9 | - | 15 | CASSSQGASNTEAFF
TRBJ1-2 | TRBV2 | few | 13 | CASKSAIIAGYTF